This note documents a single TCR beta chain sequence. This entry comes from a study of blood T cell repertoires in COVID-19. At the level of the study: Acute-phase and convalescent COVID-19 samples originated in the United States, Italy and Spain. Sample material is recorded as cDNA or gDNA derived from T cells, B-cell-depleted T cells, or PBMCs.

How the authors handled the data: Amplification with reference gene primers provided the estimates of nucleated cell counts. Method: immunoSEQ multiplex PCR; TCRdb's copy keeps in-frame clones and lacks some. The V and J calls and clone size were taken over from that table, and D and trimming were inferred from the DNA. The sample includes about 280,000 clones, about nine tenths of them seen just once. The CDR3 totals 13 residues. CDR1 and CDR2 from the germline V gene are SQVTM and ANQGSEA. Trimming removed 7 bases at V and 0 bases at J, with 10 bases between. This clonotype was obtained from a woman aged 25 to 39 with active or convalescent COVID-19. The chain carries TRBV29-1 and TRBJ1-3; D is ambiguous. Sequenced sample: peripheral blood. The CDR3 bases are TGCAGCGCCCTGATTAGCTCTGGAAACACCATATATTTT. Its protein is CSALISSGNTIYF.